The present T cell receptor (beta chain) was sequenced within a study of human T cells and chemical hapten exposure. This clonotype was observed a few times. Antigen specificity is unknown. Described time point: patch test 1, 2 weeks after DPC sensitization. Documented treatment: therapeutic diphenylcyclopropenone sensitization with weekly scalp DPC. People who gave samples had alopecia, were 18 to 70 years old, and were suitable for DPC. The study, taken as a whole, reports: Sensitizing with DPC caused no change in TCRs above 1 in 1000 frequency.

TCRdb itself ran the RACE reads through MiXCR, one entry per CDR3 protein. Counted here are more than 90,000 distinct CDR3 sequences, roughly a tenth occurring once; the ten biggest clones make up around 2.2%. Sequencing used whole blood, obtained in connection with sensitization to the hapten diphenylcyclopropenone (DPC). This clonotype originated in a man in his forties with alopecia areata. Some clones in this sample may be carry-over from other donors' samples.

CDR3 DNA: TGTGCCAGCAGTTCCCCCCGGACTAGCGGGATGAACGAGCAGTACTTC. Translating it yields CASSSPRTSGMNEQYF. The V call is TRBV28, the J call TRBJ2-7; 12 bases are shared with TRBD2. The CDR3 covers 16 residues. V lost 4 bases to trimming and J lost 5 bases; unmatched junction nucleotides: 9. Germline V gene lookup returns CDR1 MDHEN and CDR2 SYDVKM. The whole variable domain, filled in from reference TRBV28 and TRBJ2-7, reads DVKVTQSSRYLVKRTGEKVFLECVQDMDHENMFWYRQDPGLGLRLIYFSYDVKMKEKGDIPEGYSVSREKKERFSLILESASTNQTSMYLCASSSPRTSGMNEQYFGPGTRLTVT.